Reported below is one TCR beta chain. Trimming took 0 bases from V and 1 from J, leaving 11 bases between them. The CDR3 has 16 residues. Germline lookup yields CDR1 MRHNA and CDR2 SNTAGT. This entry is derived from a study of regulatory T cells in long-lasting Graves disease. Time point meaning: newly diagnosed GD, antithyroid drugs for less than 3 months. From RNA extracted from PBMCs, the TCR library was made. Investigators prepared the TCR beta libraries by applying iRepertoire HTBI primers and Arm-PCR of CDR3 regions. In TCRdb, the multiplex PCR reads were re-called with MiXCR into one record per CDR3 protein. Of approximately 350,000 distinct CDR3 sequences in the sample, around 15% are singletons; the top ten hold 20% to 25%. This sample also appeared in a second study, on T cells in Graves' hyperthyroidism and ophthalmopathy. That study reports: The primer set for the first-round RT-PCR of the TCR CDR3 was HTBI.

The receptor comes from a woman younger than 30 with Graves disease. The chain uses TRBV6-4 and TRBJ2-3; the D gene is possibly TRBD2 (6 bases). Sequenced material: peripheral blood mononuclear cells (PBMCs), taken at new diagnosis, from a patient treated with antithyroid drugs. CDR3 in amino acids: CASSDSRGGGTDTQYF. The CDR3 DNA is TGTGCCAGCAGTGACTCGCGCGGAGGGGGCACAGATACGCAGTATTTT.